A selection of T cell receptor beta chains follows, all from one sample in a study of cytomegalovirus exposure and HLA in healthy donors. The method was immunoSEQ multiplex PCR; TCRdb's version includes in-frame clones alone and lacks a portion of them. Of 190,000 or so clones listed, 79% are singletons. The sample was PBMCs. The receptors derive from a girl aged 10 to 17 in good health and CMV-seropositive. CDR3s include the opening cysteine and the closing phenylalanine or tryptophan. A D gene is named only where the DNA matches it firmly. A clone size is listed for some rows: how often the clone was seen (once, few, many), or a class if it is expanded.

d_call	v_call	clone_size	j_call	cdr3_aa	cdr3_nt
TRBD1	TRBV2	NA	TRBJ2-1	CASRFPEGQGRNEQFF	TGTGCCAGCAGATTCCCCGAGGGACAGGGTCGAAATGAGCAGTTCTTC
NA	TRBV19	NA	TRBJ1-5	CASSISGYNQPQHF	TGTGCCAGTAGTATTTCGGGTTACAATCAGCCCCAGCATTTT
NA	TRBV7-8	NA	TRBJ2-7	CASSLGFSSSYEQYF	TGTGCCAGCAGCTTAGGGTTCTCTAGCTCCTACGAGCAGTACTTC
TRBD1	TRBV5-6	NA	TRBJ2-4	CASRRTGGYIQYF	TGTGCCAGTAGACGGACAGGGGGGTACATTCAGTACTTC
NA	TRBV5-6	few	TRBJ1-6	CASSSTGFRYNSPLHF	TGTGCCAGCAGCTCTACAGGGTTTCGCTATAATTCACCCCTCCACTTT
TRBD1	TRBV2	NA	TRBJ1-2	CASTQQGGYGYTF	TGTGCCAGCACCCAACAGGGGGGCTATGGCTACACCTTC
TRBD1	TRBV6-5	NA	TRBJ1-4	CASKLTGVYEKLFF	TGTGCCAGCAAATTGACAGGGGTTTATGAAAAACTGTTTTTT
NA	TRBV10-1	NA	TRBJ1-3	CASSDGTSSSYGNTIYF	TGCGCCAGCAGTGACGGGACATCCTCATCGTACGGAAACACCATATATTTT
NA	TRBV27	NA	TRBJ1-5	CASSFGGSNQPQHF	TGTGCCAGCAGTTTCGGAGGGAGCAATCAGCCCCAGCATTTT
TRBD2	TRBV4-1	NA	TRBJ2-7	CASSRPGTSGGAYEQYF	TGCGCCAGCAGCCGTCCCGGGACTAGCGGGGGGGCCTACGAGCAGTACTTC
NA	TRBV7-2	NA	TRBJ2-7	CASSVAAAAPYEQYF	TGTGCCAGCAGCGTAGCCGCGGCCGCACCCTACGAGCAGTACTTC
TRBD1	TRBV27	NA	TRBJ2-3	CASRTRDRASTDTQYF	TGTGCCAGCAGGACGCGGGACAGGGCTAGCACAGATACGCAGTATTTT
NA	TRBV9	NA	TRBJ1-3	CASSPPGGGFGNTIYF	TGTGCCAGCAGCCCCCCCGGAGGTGGTTTTGGAAACACCATATATTTT
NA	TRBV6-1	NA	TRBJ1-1	CASSEAGGANEAFF	TGTGCCAGCAGTGAAGCGGGAGGGGCCAATGAAGCTTTCTTT
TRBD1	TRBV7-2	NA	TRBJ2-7	CASSPGQVTYEQYF	TGTGCCAGCAGCCCGGGACAGGTTACCTACGAGCAGTACTTC
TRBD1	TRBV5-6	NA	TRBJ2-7	CASRSTGGVGVQYF	TGTGCCAGCAGGTCTACAGGGGGCGTAGGAGTGCAGTACTTC
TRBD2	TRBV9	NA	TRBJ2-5	CASSVGLAGGPTQETQYF	TGTGCCAGCAGCGTAGGACTAGCGGGGGGCCCTACCCAAGAGACCCAGTACTTC
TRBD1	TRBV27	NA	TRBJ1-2	CASSWDRVGAYGYTF	TGTGCCAGCAGTTGGGACAGGGTCGGGGCCTATGGCTACACCTTC
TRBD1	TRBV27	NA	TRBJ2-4	CATSDRSPKNIQYF	TGTGCCACTTCGGACAGGTCCCCCAAAAACATTCAGTACTTC
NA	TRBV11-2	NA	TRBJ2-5	CASSLVRDTQETQYF	TGTGCCAGCAGCTTAGTCCGGGACACTCAAGAGACCCAGTACTTC
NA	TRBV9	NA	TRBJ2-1	CASSPAGNHDEQFF	TGTGCCAGCAGCCCCGCAGGGAATCATGATGAGCAGTTCTTC
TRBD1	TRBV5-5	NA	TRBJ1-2	CASSLEDRGVYGYTF	TGTGCCAGCAGCTTGGAGGACAGGGGAGTCTATGGCTACACCTTC
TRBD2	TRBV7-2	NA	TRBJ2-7	CASSLRAGGPYEQYF	TGTGCCAGCAGCTTACGTGCGGGGGGCCCCTACGAGCAGTACTTC
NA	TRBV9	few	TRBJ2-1	CASSIHRKPVGNEQFF	TGTGCCAGCAGCATCCACAGGAAGCCGGTAGGCAATGAGCAGTTCTTC
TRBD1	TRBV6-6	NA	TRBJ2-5	CASRKGQGIQETQYF	TGTGCCAGCAGAAAGGGACAGGGTATCCAAGAGACCCAGTACTTC
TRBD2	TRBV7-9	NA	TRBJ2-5	CASSPILAGDVSGTQYF	TGTGCCAGCAGCCCAATCCTAGCGGGGGACGTCAGCGGGACCCAGTACTTC
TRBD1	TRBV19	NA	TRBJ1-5	CASSWDSYSNQPQHF	TGTGCCAGTAGTTGGGACAGTTATAGCAATCAGCCCCAGCATTTT
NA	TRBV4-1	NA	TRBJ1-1	CASSQESTGRTEAFF	TGCGCCAGCAGCCAAGAATCAACAGGGAGAACTGAAGCTTTCTTT
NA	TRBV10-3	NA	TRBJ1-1	CAISEGGQLALGTEAFF	TGTGCCATCAGTGAAGGGGGTCAGCTAGCTCTAGGGACTGAAGCTTTCTTT
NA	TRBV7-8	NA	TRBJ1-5	CASSLARSVSSNQPQHF	TGTGCCAGCAGCTTAGCGCGTTCCGTCTCTAGCAATCAGCCCCAGCATTTT
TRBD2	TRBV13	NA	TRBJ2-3	CASSRLSGGGGDTQYF	TGTGCCAGCAGCCGCCTAAGCGGGGGCGGTGGTGATACGCAGTATTTT
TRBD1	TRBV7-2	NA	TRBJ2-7	CASSPRDRGYEQYF	TGTGCCAGCAGCCCTAGGGACAGGGGCTACGAGCAGTACTTC
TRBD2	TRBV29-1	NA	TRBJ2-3	CSVTGTSGASTNTDTQYF	TGCAGCGTAACCGGGACTAGCGGGGCGTCAACCAACACAGATACGCAGTATTTT
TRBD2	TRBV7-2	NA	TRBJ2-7	CASSPSSGGKPEQYF	TGTGCCAGCAGCCCCTCTAGCGGGGGGAAGCCCGAGCAGTACTTC
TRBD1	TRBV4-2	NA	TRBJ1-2	CASRWTGRDYGYTF	TGTGCCAGCCGATGGACAGGCCGGGACTATGGCTACACCTTC
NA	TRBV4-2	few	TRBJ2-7	CASSLGQEGSYEQYF	TGTGCCAGCAGCCTCGGACAGGAGGGGTCCTACGAGCAGTACTTC
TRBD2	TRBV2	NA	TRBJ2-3	CASIGGAGVPSTDTQYF	TGTGCCAGCATTGGAGGGGCGGGGGTACCTAGCACAGATACGCAGTATTTT
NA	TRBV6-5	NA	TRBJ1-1	CASSYTSGESNEAFF	TGTGCCAGCAGTTACACATCAGGGGAGAGTAATGAAGCTTTCTTT